This TCR beta chain was captured in a study of blood T cells in healthy people across ages. Study-wide findings and caveats: Estimates drawn from one million T cells were deemed to understate diversity.

On this clonotype: Its matching antigen is unknown.

The CDR3 has 17 residues. Germline loops: CDR1 MNHEY, CDR2 SVGAGI. Between the trimmed V and J ends, which lost 0 bases and 1 base, there was a span of 10 bases. The authors isolated at least 7 million PBMCs per sample. A sample-barcoded 5' primer and a J-beta primer mix were used in a second PCR of roughly 6 to 11 cycles. TCRdb ran MiXCR on the 5' RACE reads and lists one entry per CDR3 protein. The table includes 1.5 million to 2 million distinct CDR3 sequences, around 48% detected once. The sequencing input was blood. The origin of this receptor is a woman in her forties in good health. This chain connects TRBV6-5 to TRBJ2-6, with no clear D. The chain's CDR3 is CASSYSSPLSGANVLTF. The CDR3 DNA reads as TGTGCCAGCAGTTACTCCTCCCCGTTGTCTGGGGCCAACGTCCTGACTTTC.